These 2 T cell receptor beta chains share one sample of origin, sequenced in a study of shared clonotypes between healthy human individuals. Only in-frame clones appear in the TCRdb table, and some are missing; sequencing was by immunoSEQ multiplex PCR. The table shows hundreds of thousands of clones, with roughly 70% occurring only once. Specimen: memory CD4+ T cells sorted from blood. Documented subset: CD45RA-negative fraction. These receptors all come from a woman between 25 and 40 years old in good health.

In DNA form, the CDR3 reads TGCGCCAGCAGCTCAGATTGGGGGAGTAACAATGAGCAGTTCTTC. Its translation: CASSSDWGSNNEQFF. The rearrangement uses TRBV5-1 and TRBJ2-1; either TRBD1 or TRBD2 may fit D (5 bases each). The CDR3 runs 15 residues. Trimming cost V 3 bases and J 5 bases, with 15 bases left between them. Per germline, CDR1 SGHRS and CDR2 YFSETQ.

The rearrangement links TRBV4-1 to TRBJ1-4; D gene unclear. Germline V lookup: CDR1 MGHRA, CDR2 YSYEKL. The CDR3 is 15 residues long. V was pared by 1 base and J by 5 bases, with 11 bases between. The DNA for the CDR3 is TGCGCCAGCAGCCAAGCGGGCAGGCCCAATGAAAAACTGTTTTTT. It encodes CASSQAGRPNEKLFF.